Listed here are 14 T cell receptor beta chains from one sample, sequenced in a study of blood T cells in healthy people across ages. For the second PCR, which ran for 7 to 11 cycles, a sample-barcoded 5' primer and a J-beta primer mix were used. TCRdb reprocessed the 5' RACE reads with MiXCR, giving one entry per CDR3 protein. The sample carries over 950,000 distinct CDR3 sequences, roughly half recorded once. The sequenced material came from blood. These receptors originate from a woman aged 55-69 years in good health.

The chain recombines TRBV30 with TRBJ2-3; tentatively, D is TRBD2 (5 bases). Germline CDR1 reads GTSNPN; CDR2 reads SVGIG (reference sequence). The CDR3 contains 12 residues. The V end was cut by 0 bases, the J end by 10 bases, with 11 bases between. This CDR3 is CAWSVAAGAQYF. The CDR3 DNA reads TGTGCCTGGAGTGTAGCGGCCGGGGCGCAGTATTTT.

This clonotype has just one count. This rearrangement joins TRBV27 to TRBJ1-1; D might be TRBD1 (5 bases). V dropped 2 bases and J dropped 5 bases, with 18 bases sitting between them. The CDR3 is 16 residues long. Germline CDR1 reads MNHEY; CDR2 reads SMNVEV (reference sequence). The CDR3 is CASSLEWKRGGTEAFF. CDR3 DNA: TGTGCCAGCAGTTTAGAGTGGAAGAGGGGTGGGACTGAAGCTTTCTTT.

This clonotype was seen a single time. This chain uses TRBV4-2 with TRBJ2-3, with 8 bases aligning to TRBD2. Germline V lookup: CDR1 LGHNA, CDR2 YNFKEQ. Unmatched junction bases numbered 10, after V lost 3 bases and J lost 8 bases. There are 15 residues in the CDR3. The CDR3 loop is CASSQGLVVAGTQYF. CDR3 DNA: TGTGCCAGCAGCCAGGGACTAGTTGTCGCAGGTACGCAGTATTTT.

This clonotype has just a few counts. The rearrangement links TRBV7-8 to TRBJ2-3; D is ambiguous. V was clipped by 5 bases and J by 2 bases, with 14 bases between them. CDR3 length equals 15 residues. Germline CDR1 is SGHVS and CDR2 is FQNEAQ. CDR3 amino acids: CASSLYSRVTDTQYF. In DNA, the CDR3 is TGTGCCAGCAGCCTGTATTCTAGAGTCACAGATACGCAGTATTTT.

This clonotype has more than one count but fewer than ten. Here the CDR3 reads CASSVDGQETQYF. The CDR3 coding sequence is TGTGCCAGCAGCGTAGATGGACAAGAGACCCAGTACTTC. The rearrangement uses TRBV9 and TRBJ2-5; no definite D call. Germline V gene data show CDR1 as SGDLS and CDR2 as YYNGEE. Between the trimmed V and J ends, which lost 0 bases and 2 bases, there was a span of 5 bases. This CDR3 has 13 residues. The full variable domain, its missing parts supplied by reference TRBV9 and TRBJ2-5, is DSGVTQTPKHLITATGQRVTLRCSPRSGDLSVYWYQQSLDQGLQFLIQYYNGEERAKGNILERFSAQQFPDLHSELNLSSLELGDSALYFCASSVDGQETQYFGPGTRLLVL.

The V gene is TRBV29-1, the J gene TRBJ2-3; D is undetermined. Trimming stripped 6 bases from V and 11 bases from J, with 12 bases between. This CDR3 is 10 amino acids long. CDR1 is SQVTM, CDR2 ANQGSEA, per germline. DNA of the CDR3: TGCAGCGTCACAAACCCCGTGCAGTATTTT. It codes for CSVTNPVQYF.

The gene calls are TRBV27 and TRBJ2-3, with TRBD2 identical over 16 bases. The V and J ends lost 6 bases and 4 bases, in that order; junction bases with no gene match: 7. CDR3 size: 17 residues. Per germline, CDR1 MNHEY and CDR2 SMNVEV (reference sequence). In DNA form, the CDR3 reads TGTGCCAGCAGGAGAGGGACTAGCGGGAGGGTTGCAGATACGCAGTATTTT. It yields the protein CASRRGTSGRVADTQYF.

This clonotype has a handful of counts. The J gene is TRBJ2-5, the V gene TRBV7-9, with D possibly matching TRBD1 (6 bases). Germline values: CDR1 SEHNR, CDR2 FQNEAQ (reference sequence). Between the trimmed V and J ends, which lost 2 bases and 3 bases, there was a span of 10 bases. This CDR3 is built from 14 residues. The CDR3 region is CASSLTRTEETQYF. CDR3 nucleotide sequence: TGTGCCAGCAGCTTAACCCGGACAGAAGAGACCCAGTACTTC.

The V gene is TRBV28, the J gene TRBJ1-1, with D unresolved. The CDR3 is 12 residues long. V dropped 7 bases and J dropped 1 base, with 7 bases sitting between them. In germline, CDR1 is MDHEN, CDR2 SYDVKM. In DNA form, the CDR3 reads TGTGCCAGCATTGACCCGAACACTGAAGCTTTCTTT. It yields the protein CASIDPNTEAFF.

This clonotype was seen more than once but under ten times. The V call is TRBV25-1, the J call TRBJ2-3; no reliable D call. CDR1 and CDR2 (germline): MGHDK, SYGVNS. This CDR3 spans 12 amino acids. The V end lost 4 bases, the J end lost 4 bases, and 6 bases lay between the germline ends. The CDR3 spells CASSAPADTQYF. CDR3 DNA sequence: TGTGCCAGCAGTGCGCCGGCAGATACGCAGTATTTT.

This chain connects TRBV20-1 to TRBJ2-3; 12 bases line up with TRBD2. The CDR3 covers 17 residues. Trimming at V came to 5 bases and at J to 3 bases, leaving 12 bases not matched to a gene. CDR1 is DFQATT and CDR2 is SNEGSKA in the germline V gene (reference sequence). The CDR3 DNA follows: TGCAGTGCTCGCCCCTTCCGACTAGCGGGAGAAACAGATACGCAGTATTTT. As protein: CSARPFRLAGETDTQYF.

The rearrangement links TRBV7-2 to TRBJ2-7; possibly TRBD2 for D (5 bases). Germline V gene data show CDR1 as SGHTA and CDR2 as FQGNSA. The CDR3 spans 14 residues. Trimming stripped 0 bases from V and 3 bases from J, with 9 bases between. The CDR3 region has the DNA TGTACCAGCAGCTTAGCGGGAGTCGGCTACGAGCAGTACTTC. Translating gives CTSSLAGVGYEQYF.

The V call is TRBV2, the J call TRBJ2-5, with D possibly being TRBD1 (5 bases). V lost 2 bases and J 2 bases, leaving 12 bases between the germline ends. The CDR3 is 15 amino acids. Germline CDR1 SNHLY, CDR2 FYNNEI. As DNA, the CDR3 is TGTGCCAGCAGTGAAATGGGGCAGCCTCAAGAGACCCAGTACTTC. Translating it yields CASSEMGQPQETQYF.

The chain couples TRBV20-1 to TRBJ1-2; D not resolved. Trimming removed 0 bases from V and 6 bases from J, with 11 bases in between. The CDR3 loop spans 13 amino acids. The germline V gene has CDR1 DFQATT and CDR2 SNEGSKA (reference sequence). The CDR3 DNA is TGCAGTGCTAGAGATTGGAGTAAGGATGGCTACACCTTC. Residues: CSARDWSKDGYTF.